The sequence of this TCR beta chain was determined in a study of spatial heterogeneity in lung cancer. Study-level information: Strongly correlated with TCR transcript counts in tumor regions was a T cell module score, which was a transcriptional module score calculated from matched bulk RNA-seq. Across the raw uncorrected reads, a unique TCR and UMI combination was observed, on average, more than ten times.

The CDR3 totals 17 residues. Losses at the gene ends were 7 bases for V and 7 bases for J; bases not matched to a gene: 19. Time point described: sample taken at primary tumor resection. This clonotype is classed as medium-sized. No antigen is known for it. From the 5' RACE reads, TCRdb called clonotypes with MiXCR, one entry per CDR3 protein. The sample shows around 7,500 distinct CDR3 sequences, around 3% of them seen only once. General observations from the study: The study estimated around 7.2% alpha and roughly 13% beta chain coverage of tumor T cells. In tumors, expanded intratumoral alpha and beta TCR counts tracked mutation counts.

This rearrangement joins TRBV23-1 to TRBJ2-3, with 8 bases aligning to TRBD1. TRBV23-1 is an ORF, and what it does is uncertain. The sample here was lung tumor tissue, taken at surgery. The clonotype originates from a male donor with early-stage non-small cell lung cancer. The CDR3: CASNYVLTGEAENTQYF. The CDR3 nucleotides read TGCGCCAGCAACTACGTTCTGACAGGGGAAGCGGAGAATACGCAGTATTTT.